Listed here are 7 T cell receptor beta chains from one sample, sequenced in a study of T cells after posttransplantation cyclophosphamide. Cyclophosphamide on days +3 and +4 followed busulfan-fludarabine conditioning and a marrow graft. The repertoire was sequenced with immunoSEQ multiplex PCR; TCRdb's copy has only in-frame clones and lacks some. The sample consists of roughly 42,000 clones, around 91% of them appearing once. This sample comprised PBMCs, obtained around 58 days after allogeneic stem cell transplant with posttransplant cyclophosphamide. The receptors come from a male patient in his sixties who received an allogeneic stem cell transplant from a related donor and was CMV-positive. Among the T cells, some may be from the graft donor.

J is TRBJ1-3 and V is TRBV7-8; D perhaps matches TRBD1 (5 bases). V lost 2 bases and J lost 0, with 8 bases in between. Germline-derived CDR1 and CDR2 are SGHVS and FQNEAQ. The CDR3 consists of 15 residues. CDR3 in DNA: TGTGCCAGCAGCTTACAGGGATTCTCTGGAAACACCATATATTTT. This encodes CASSLQGFSGNTIYF.

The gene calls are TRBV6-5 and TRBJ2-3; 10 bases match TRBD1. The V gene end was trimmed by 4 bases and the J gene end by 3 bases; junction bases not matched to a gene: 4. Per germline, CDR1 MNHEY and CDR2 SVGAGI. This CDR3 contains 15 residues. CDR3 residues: CASSSGQGITDTQYF. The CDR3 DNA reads TGTGCCAGCAGTTCGGGACAGGGGATAACAGATACGCAGTATTTT.

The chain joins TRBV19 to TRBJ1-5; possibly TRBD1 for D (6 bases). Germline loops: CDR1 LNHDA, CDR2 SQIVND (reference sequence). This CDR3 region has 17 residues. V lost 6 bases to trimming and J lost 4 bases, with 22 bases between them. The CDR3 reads CASRGRPALQGNQPQHF. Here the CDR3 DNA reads TGTGCCAGTAGGGGTCGGCCAGCCCTCCAGGGGAATCAGCCCCAGCATTTT. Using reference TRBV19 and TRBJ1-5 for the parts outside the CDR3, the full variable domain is DGGITQSPKYLFRKEGQNVTLSCEQNLNHDAMYWYRQDPGQGLRLIYYSQIVNDFQKGDIAEGYSVSREKKESFPLTVTSAQKNPTAFYLCASRGRPALQGNQPQHFGDGTRLSIL.

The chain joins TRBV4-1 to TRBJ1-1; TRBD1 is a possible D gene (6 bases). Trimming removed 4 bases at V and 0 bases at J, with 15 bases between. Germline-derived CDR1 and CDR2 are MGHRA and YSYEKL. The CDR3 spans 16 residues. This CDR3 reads CASSPVRGGLNTEAFF. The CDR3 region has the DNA TGCGCCAGCAGCCCCGTGAGGGGGGGACTGAACACTGAAGCTTTCTTT.

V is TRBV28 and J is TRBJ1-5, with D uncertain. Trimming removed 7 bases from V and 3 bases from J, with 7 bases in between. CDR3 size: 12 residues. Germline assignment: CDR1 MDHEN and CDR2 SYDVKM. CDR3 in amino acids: CASTLNNQPQHF. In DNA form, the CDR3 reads TGTGCCAGCACCCTTAACAATCAGCCCCAGCATTTT.

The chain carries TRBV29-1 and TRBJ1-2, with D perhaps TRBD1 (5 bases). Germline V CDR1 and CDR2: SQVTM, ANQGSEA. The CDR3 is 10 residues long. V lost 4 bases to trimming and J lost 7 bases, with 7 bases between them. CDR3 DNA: TGCAGCGTTGTTGACAGTGGCTACACCTTC. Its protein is CSVVDSGYTF.

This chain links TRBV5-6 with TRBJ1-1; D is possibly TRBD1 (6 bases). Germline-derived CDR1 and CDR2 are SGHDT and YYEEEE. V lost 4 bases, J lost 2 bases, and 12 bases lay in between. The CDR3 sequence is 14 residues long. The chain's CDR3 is CASSRQDRNTEAFF. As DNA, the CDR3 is TGTGCCAGCAGCAGACAGGACAGAAACACTGAAGCTTTCTTT.